Below, 31 T cell receptor beta chains from the same sample are listed, as sequenced in a study of patients and donors after allogeneic stem cell transplantation. TCRdb used MiXCR to reprocess the RT-PCR reads, holding one entry per CDR3 protein. This table has 110,000 or so distinct CDR3 sequences, 35% appearing once. Source material: blood, either unsorted or a sorted T cell fraction (not recorded which). These receptors came from a human donor who was either an allogeneic HSCT recipient or a stem cell or donor lymphocyte infusion donor (not recorded which). It is not recorded whose cells these are; they may come from a transplant donor.

The chain links TRBV4-3 to TRBJ2-2; TRBD1 agrees at 12 bases. The J segment lost 3 bases and the V segment lost 0 bases, leaving 5 bases of the junction unmatched. The V gene's germline CDR1 is LGHNA and CDR2 YSLEER. The CDR3 length is 18 residues. DNA for the CDR3: TGCGCCAGCAGCCAAGAATTGGGACAGGGGGCGGACACCGGGGAGCTGTTTTTT. Translation gives CASSQELGQGADTGELFF.

This clonotype showed up just a few times. V gene TRBV10-3 combines with J gene TRBJ2-2, with D hard to call. The CDR3 is 14 amino acids. V lost 6 bases, J lost 2 bases, and 10 bases lay in between. The V gene's germline CDR1 is ENHRY and CDR2 SYGVKD. Here the CDR3 reads CAIRLQSNTGELFF. DNA for the CDR3: TGTGCCATCAGGCTACAGTCAAACACCGGGGAGCTGTTTTTT.

The chain couples TRBV6-6 to TRBJ2-5; 8 bases line up with TRBD2. Trimming took 2 bases from V and 4 from J; bases not matched to a gene: 15. From germline, CDR1 is MNHNY and CDR2 SVGAGI (reference sequence). The CDR3 length is 18 residues. The CDR3 here is CASSYVLGLAGIPETQYF. DNA of the CDR3: TGTGCCAGCAGTTACGTACTCGGCCTAGCGGGTATACCAGAGACCCAGTACTTC.

This clonotype was seen only a few times. The chain uses TRBV5-1 and TRBJ2-3; a possible D gene is TRBD2 (5 bases). The CDR3 has 14 residues. The V end lost 0 bases, the J end lost 4 bases, and 9 bases lay between the germline ends. Germline V lookup: CDR1 SGHRS, CDR2 YFSETQ. The CDR3 DNA follows: TGCGCCAGCAGCTTGGGAATAGCGTCAGATACGCAGTATTTT. This encodes CASSLGIASDTQYF.

This chain connects TRBV10-3 to TRBJ1-4, with 7 nucleotides matching TRBD1. CDR3 length: 12 residues. CDR1 and CDR2 from the germline V gene are ENHRY and SYGVKD. V shed 6 bases, J shed 11 bases, and the junction held 6 bases outside the gene matches. Written as DNA, the CDR3 is TGTGCCATCAGCATGACAGGGAAGAAACTGTTTTTT. This gives the protein CAISMTGKKLFF.

The rearrangement uses TRBV20-1 and TRBJ2-1; D not resolved. The V gene's germline CDR1 is DFQATT and CDR2 SNEGSKA (reference sequence). The germline V and J ends were trimmed by 6 bases and 9 bases, with 9 bases remaining between them. CDR3 length equals 10 residues. As DNA, the CDR3 is TGCAGTGCCTCCCAGACTGAGCAGTTCTTC. Protein product: CSASQTEQFF.

The rearrangement links TRBV10-3 to TRBJ2-1, with D possibly TRBD1 on 5 matching bases. Deletions cut 8 bases from V and 6 bases from J, with 14 bases between. The CDR3 is 13 amino acids. Looked up from germline, CDR1 is ENHRY and CDR2 is SYGVKD. The CDR3 DNA is TGTGCCATCGCTCCACAGGTCCCCAATGAGCAGTTCTTC. Its translation: CAIAPQVPNEQFF.

This clonotype came up a few times. The chain carries TRBV9 and TRBJ2-1; TRBD1 or TRBD2 may be the D gene (5 bases each). In germline, CDR1 is SGDLS, CDR2 YYNGEE. The CDR3 loop spans 14 amino acids. Trimming pared 3 bases from V and 6 bases from J, leaving 13 bases between. The CDR3 nucleotides are TGTGCCAGCAGCGGTGGGACGGTCCGCAATGAGCAGTTCTTC. Translated, it gives CASSGGTVRNEQFF.

The chain couples TRBV5-6 to TRBJ1-5, with D maybe TRBD1 (6 bases). The CDR3 is made up of 16 amino acids. Trimming left V 4 bases short and J 0 bases short, with 14 bases between. The germline CDR1 and CDR2 sequences are SGHDT and YYEEEE. Here the CDR3 reads CASSRRGAGSNQPQHF. The CDR3, as DNA: TGTGCCAGCAGCCGAAGGGGGGCGGGTAGCAATCAGCCCCAGCATTTT.

The chain combines TRBV6-5 with TRBJ2-7; 7 bases map to TRBD1. This CDR3 has 13 residues. With 4 bases clipped from V and 2 bases from J, the junction kept 2 bases outside the gene matches. Germline V CDR1 and CDR2: MNHEY, SVGAGI. The CDR3 DNA reads TGTGCCAGCAGTTGGGGACAGCCCTACGAGCAGTACTTC. Residues: CASSWGQPYEQYF.

Only a few counts were recorded for this clonotype. The chain combines TRBV18 with TRBJ1-1; D is ambiguous. CDR1 is KGHSH and CDR2 is LQKENI in the germline V gene. The V gene lost 3 bases and the J gene lost 4 bases, with 6 bases spanning the gap. CDR3 length: 12 amino acids. CDR3 DNA: TGTGCCAGCTCACCTTGGACCACTGAAGCTTTCTTT. This gives the protein CASSPWTTEAFF.

This clonotype was counted a few times. The V call is TRBV20-1, the J call TRBJ1-1; D is uncertain. The CDR3 consists of 14 residues. Germline lookup yields CDR1 DFQATT and CDR2 SNEGSKA (reference sequence). The germline V and J ends were trimmed by 0 bases and 8 bases, with 16 bases remaining between them. The CDR3 sequence: CSARDPLYGPEAFF. The CDR3 bases are TGCAGTGCTAGAGATCCCCTGTACGGTCCCGAAGCTTTCTTT.

The chain links TRBV6-5 to TRBJ1-1, with TRBD1 as a possible D gene (5 bases). From germline, CDR1 is MNHEY and CDR2 SVGAGI. V gave up 0 bases and J gave up 7 bases, with 15 bases separating them. This CDR3 is built from 15 residues. The CDR3 reads CASSYSRGRRNEAFF. CDR3 nucleotides: TGTGCCAGCAGTTACTCGAGGGGCCGTCGCAATGAAGCTTTCTTT.

The chain carries TRBV20-1 and TRBJ2-5, with D unresolved. Trimming cost V 4 bases and J 0 bases, with 3 bases left between them. The CDR3 runs 11 residues. CDR1 and CDR2 (germline): DFQATT, SNEGSKA (reference sequence). The CDR3 reads CSATHQETQYF. The CDR3 DNA is TGCAGTGCTACACACCAAGAGACCCAGTACTTC.

This clonotype was seen a few times. The chain carries TRBV27 and TRBJ1-2, with D hard to call. The germline V and J ends were trimmed by 5 bases and 7 bases, with 17 bases remaining between them. The CDR3 loop spans 14 amino acids. CDR1 MNHEY and CDR2 SMNVEV come from the germline V gene (reference sequence). CDR3: CASSTTGHTFGYTF. The DNA of the CDR3 is TGTGCCAGCAGTACGACGGGTCACACTTTTGGCTACACCTTC.

The genes are TRBV12-3 or TRBV12-4 and TRBJ2-1; TRBD1 agrees at 7 bases. The CDR3 totals 17 residues. J was trimmed by 7 bases and V by 0 bases; bases with no gene match: 12. For the CDR3, the DNA is TGTGCCAGCAGTTTAGCGCAGGGGACAGTGGAAGGGAATGAGCAGTTCTTC. Residues: CASSLAQGTVEGNEQFF.

This clonotype has only a few counts. The chain employs TRBV20-1 and TRBJ1-5; TRBD1 might be the D (5 bases). Trimming removed 3 bases at V and 5 bases at J, with 8 bases between. This CDR3 region has 12 residues. Germline V gives CDR1 DFQATT, CDR2 SNEGSKA (reference sequence). The CDR3 DNA sequence: TGCAGTGCTAGGGGGGGGTATCAGCCCCAGCATTTT. Its translation is CSARGGYQPQHF.

J is TRBJ2-3 and V is TRBV7-8; D unresolved. Per the germline V gene, CDR1 is SGHVS and CDR2 is FQNEAQ. V was trimmed by 0 bases and J by 2 bases, leaving 9 bases between them. This CDR3 comprises 15 residues. This chain's CDR3 is CASSLADGFTDTQYF. The DNA for the CDR3 is TGTGCCAGCAGCTTAGCGGACGGGTTCACAGATACGCAGTATTTT.

The chain employs TRBV5-1 and TRBJ2-7; D tentatively fits TRBD1 or TRBD2 (5 bases each). Looked up from germline, CDR1 is SGHRS and CDR2 is YFSETQ. V lost 2 bases and J lost 1, with 10 bases in between. CDR3 length: 14 residues. CDR3 bases: TGCGCCAGCAGCTTCCGAGGGGAGTCCTACGAGCAGTACTTC. Its protein is CASSFRGESYEQYF.

This clonotype has a count of ten or more. The V gene is TRBV4-3, the J gene TRBJ2-2; D is undetermined. The V gene's germline CDR1 is LGHNA and CDR2 YSLEER. The CDR3 has 12 residues. Between the trimmed V and J ends, which lost 2 bases and 4 bases, there was a span of 2 bases. Here the CDR3 DNA reads TGCGCCAGCAGCCAAACCACCGGGGAGCTGTTTTTT. Translating gives CASSQTTGELFF.

The genes are TRBV18 and TRBJ1-2; 8 bases agree with TRBD1. CDR1 and CDR2 (germline): KGHSH, LQKENI. CDR3 length: 14 residues. V trimming: 8 bases; J trimming: 4 bases; junction bases outside the gene matches: 9. The CDR3 coding sequence is TGTGCCAGCACGAATGGACAGGGCGGCTATGGCTACACCTTC. This translates into CASTNGQGGYGYTF. The whole variable domain, filled in from reference TRBV18 and TRBJ1-2, reads NAGVMQNPRHLVRRRGQEARLRCSPMKGHSHVYWYRQLPEEGLKFMVYLQKENIIDESGMPKERFSAEFPKEGPSILRIQQVVRGDSAAYFCASTNGQGGYGYTFGSGTRLTVV.

V gene TRBV10-2 combines with J gene TRBJ1-1, with a tentative D call TRBD1 (5 bases). Germline V CDR1 and CDR2: WSHSY, SAAADI. There are 13 residues in the CDR3. V was trimmed by 8 bases and J by 4 bases, leaving 14 bases between them. The CDR3 coding sequence is TGCGCCAGCTATTCAGCGGGGACCACTGAAGCTTTCTTT. Translating gives CASYSAGTTEAFF.

This clonotype was picked up a small number of times. V is TRBV10-3 and J is TRBJ2-1; D is ambiguous. V was clipped by 2 bases and J by 0 bases, with 11 bases between them. Germline CDR1 ENHRY, CDR2 SYGVKD. The CDR3 is 16 amino acids. DNA of the CDR3: TGTGCCATCAGTGAGAGGGCGGCGAGCTCCTACAATGAGCAGTTCTTC. It is translated as CAISERAASSYNEQFF.

The chain is built from TRBV7-9 and TRBJ2-7, with a tentative D call TRBD1 (5 bases). The V and J ends lost 0 bases and 1 base respectively, with 7 bases between them. The CDR3 totals 14 residues. CDR1 and CDR2 (germline): SEHNR, FQNEAQ (reference sequence). The chain's CDR3 is CASSLAAGSYEQYF. DNA for the CDR3: TGTGCCAGCAGCTTAGCGGCAGGGTCCTACGAGCAGTACTTC.

The rearrangement joins TRBV12-3 or TRBV12-4 to TRBJ2-3; 7 bases line up with TRBD2. V lost 6 bases and J lost 5; bases outside the gene matches: 8. The CDR3 spans 14 residues. CDR3 loop: CASSPWTRLDTQYF. CDR3 bases: TGTGCCAGCAGCCCTTGGACTAGGCTAGATACGCAGTATTTT.

There are many counts of this clonotype. The J gene is TRBJ2-1, the V gene TRBV4-2, with D uncertain. Germline lookup yields CDR1 LGHNA and CDR2 YNFKEQ. The V end was cut by 4 bases, the J end by 5 bases, with 12 bases between. The CDR3 sequence is 14 residues long. The CDR3 DNA reads TGTGCCAGCAGCCCCGGAAAATTGAACAATGAGCAGTTCTTC. Translating it yields CASSPGKLNNEQFF.

This chain joins TRBV12-3 or TRBV12-4 and TRBJ2-2; possible D gene TRBD1, 5 bases. Trimming stripped 6 bases from V and 0 bases from J, with 8 bases between. The CDR3 loop spans 14 amino acids. The CDR3 nucleotides are TGTGCCAGCAGCATGACAGCGAACACCGGGGAGCTGTTTTTT. Translated: CASSMTANTGELFF.

This clonotype has only a few counts. The genes are TRBV29-1 and TRBJ2-1; D is possibly TRBD2 (5 bases). This CDR3 region has 14 residues. Germline V gene data show CDR1 as SQVTM and CDR2 as ANQGSEA. The V end was cut by 4 bases, the J end by 2 bases, with 12 bases between. DNA of the CDR3: TGCAGCGTTGTAGAGGGAAGGGCCTACAATGAGCAGTTCTTC. It translates to CSVVEGRAYNEQFF.

The DNA of the CDR3 is TGTGCCACCAGCCAGAGCGGAAGCGGTACGCAGTATTTT. The encoded protein is CATSQSGSGTQYF. V gene TRBV24-1 combines with J gene TRBJ2-3; a possible D gene is TRBD2 (5 bases). The germline V and J ends were trimmed by 7 bases and 8 bases, with 15 bases remaining between them. Germline V CDR1 and CDR2: KGHDR, SFDVKD. There are 13 residues in the CDR3.

This clonotype was counted between two and nine times. The chain uses TRBV20-1 and TRBJ1-4; no definite D call. V lost 1 base to trimming and J lost 0 bases, with 6 bases between them. Germline loops: CDR1 DFQATT, CDR2 SNEGSKA (reference sequence). The CDR3 length is 14 residues. CDR3 residues: CSARGASTNEKLFF. CDR3 bases: TGCAGTGCTAGAGGGGCGTCAACTAATGAAAAACTGTTTTTT.

This clonotype has ten or more counts. V gene TRBV7-2 combines with J gene TRBJ1-3; the D is unclear. Deletions cut 1 base from V and 3 bases from J, with 4 bases between. CDR1 and CDR2 (germline): SGHTA, FQGNSA. CDR3 length: 13 amino acids. CDR3 DNA sequence: TGTGCCAGCAGCTTAGAAGGTGGAAACACCATATATTTT. Translation gives CASSLEGGNTIYF.